Presented here are 15 T cell receptor beta chains from one specimen sequenced in a study of T-cell memory formation after mild COVID-19. TCRdb processed the 5' RACE reads anew with MiXCR; each CDR3 protein has one entry. The sample carries about 180,000 distinct CDR3 sequences, roughly 17% recorded once. Material: PBMCs or a T cell subset sorted from them (not recorded which). Receptor source: an adult woman who had mild COVID-19 (a few samples of this study predate the infection). Cell type and time point are not known.

The rearrangement joins TRBV10-3 to TRBJ2-4; D possibly uses TRBD1 or TRBD2 (6 bases each). Germline-derived CDR1 and CDR2 are ENHRY and SYGVKD. V lost 5 bases, J lost 0 bases, and 14 bases lay in between. The CDR3 length is 16 residues. The CDR3 bases are TGTGCCATCAGTCCGACGGGGGCTCTAGCCAAAAACATTCAGTACTTC. This codes for CAISPTGALAKNIQYF.

About this clonotype: A much larger clone lies one base from this, so it may be a read error. V is TRBV12-3 or TRBV12-4 and J is TRBJ2-3; D ambiguous. The ends were cut back, 7 bases at V and 4 bases at J, with 6 bases in the middle. The CDR3 sequence is 11 residues long. CDR3 sequence reads: CASTRADTQYF. CDR3 DNA sequence: TGTGCCAGCACTAGAGCAGATACGCAGTATTTT.

The J gene is TRBJ2-3, the V gene TRBV24-1; 7 bases line up with TRBD1. Trimming at V came to 4 bases and at J to 1 base, leaving 10 bases not matched to a gene. CDR3 length equals 17 residues. Germline V gene data show CDR1 as KGHDR and CDR2 as SFDVKD. CDR3: CATSDPTGLDGTDTQYF. The CDR3 DNA follows: TGTGCCACCAGTGACCCGACAGGGTTGGATGGCACAGATACGCAGTATTTT.

This clonotype has more than one count but fewer than ten. This chain joins TRBV5-1 and TRBJ2-7, with D uncertain. CDR3 size: 15 residues. The germline V gene has CDR1 SGHRS and CDR2 YFSETQ. With 2 bases removed from V and 3 bases from J, the gap between germline ends came to 15 bases. CDR3 DNA sequence: TGCGCCAGCAGCTTTGGTGGCAGAACCTTCTACGAGCAGTACTTC. Translation gives CASSFGGRTFYEQYF.

The sample holds a few counts of this clonotype. The chain couples TRBV7-9 to TRBJ2-2; possibly TRBD1 for D (5 bases). Germline lookup yields CDR1 SEHNR and CDR2 FQNEAQ (reference sequence). This CDR3 spans 15 amino acids. V was cut by 2 bases and J by 4 bases, with 11 bases left in between. The CDR3 reads CASSLRQGPTGELFF. For the CDR3, the DNA is TGTGCCAGCAGCTTACGGCAGGGCCCCACCGGGGAGCTGTTTTTT.

The rearrangement uses TRBV7-2 and TRBJ2-5; 7 bases line up with TRBD2. CDR3 size: 12 residues. V was clipped by 8 bases and J by 5 bases; unmatched bases: 5. Per germline, CDR1 SGHTA and CDR2 FQGNSA. The CDR3 loop reads CASGREGETQYF. The DNA for the CDR3 is TGTGCCAGCGGCAGGGAGGGGGAGACCCAGTACTTC.

This chain links TRBV5-1 with TRBJ2-3; TRBD2 might be the D (6 bases). Trimming shortened V by 6 bases and J by 5 bases, and 16 bases separated the two germline ends. CDR1 and CDR2 (germline): SGHRS, YFSETQ. This CDR3 is 14 amino acids long. The CDR3 loop is CASTLTAGGDTQYF. The CDR3 DNA follows: TGCGCCAGCACCCTAACAGCGGGCGGAGATACGCAGTATTTT. Together with reference TRBV5-1 and TRBJ2-3, the CDR3 gives the full variable domain: KAGVTQTPRYLIKTRGQQVTLSCSPISGHRSVSWYQQTPGQGLQFLFEYFSETQRNKGNFPGRFSGRQFSNSRSEMNVSTLELGDSALYLCASTLTAGGDTQYFGPGTRLTVL.

The table lists this clonotype with a few counts. The gene calls are TRBV7-8 and TRBJ2-1, with 7 bases matching TRBD1. CDR1 and CDR2 from the germline V gene are SGHVS and FQNEAQ. The CDR3 has 15 residues. Unmatched junction bases numbered 6, after V lost 1 base and J lost 6 bases. The CDR3 reads CASSLGGGEGNEQFF. The CDR3 coding sequence is TGTGCCAGCAGCTTAGGAGGGGGCGAGGGCAATGAGCAGTTCTTC.

This clonotype has more than one count but fewer than ten. The CDR3 here is CASSHFGTGTYEQYF. CDR3 bases: TGTGCCAGCAGCCATTTCGGGACAGGGACCTACGAGCAGTACTTC. The gene calls are TRBV3-1 and TRBJ2-7; 9 bases align to TRBD1. CDR3 length equals 15 residues. The V gene's germline CDR1 is LGHDT and CDR2 YNNKEL (reference sequence). After removal of 3 bases from V and 2 bases from J, the junction contained 5 bases not matched to a gene.

This sequence joins TRBV7-9 and TRBJ1-3; D is perhaps TRBD1 (6 bases). V lost 4 bases, J lost 0 bases, and 13 bases lay in between. Germline values: CDR1 SEHNR, CDR2 FQNEAQ (reference sequence). The CDR3 is made up of 16 amino acids. In DNA, the CDR3 is TGTGCCAGCAGCTCAGTAGACAGGAGCTCTGGAAACACCATATATTTT. It encodes CASSSVDRSSGNTIYF.

The chain carries TRBV6-1 and TRBJ2-1; 11 bases are a match to TRBD1. The V segment lost 5 bases and the J segment 7 bases; nucleotides outside the gene matches: 16. The CDR3 loop spans 18 amino acids. CDR1 is MNHNS and CDR2 is SASEGT in the germline V gene. The CDR3 DNA sequence: TGTGCCAGCAGTCCACAGCTCATAGGGACAGGGGGATTGAATGAGCAGTTCTTC. Translation: CASSPQLIGTGGLNEQFF.

This clonotype was observed a handful of times. This rearrangement joins TRBV18 to TRBJ2-1; D could derive from TRBD1 or TRBD2 (6 bases each). Germline V lookup: CDR1 KGHSH, CDR2 LQKENI. With 6 bases removed from V and 6 bases from J, the gap between germline ends came to 15 bases. There are 14 residues in the CDR3. The CDR3 nucleotides read TGTGCCAGCTCGCCAGGGGCGACTAGCAATGAGCAGTTCTTC. It translates to CASSPGATSNEQFF. The full variable domain, rest sourced from reference TRBV18 and TRBJ2-1, is NAGVMQNPRHLVRRRGQEARLRCSPMKGHSHVYWYRQLPEEGLKFMVYLQKENIIDESGMPKERFSAEFPKEGPSILRIQQVVRGDSAAYFCASSPGATSNEQFFGPGTRLTVL.

The rearrangement links TRBV12-3 or TRBV12-4 to TRBJ1-2; 7 bases are a match to TRBD1. Germline trimming cut 4 bases from V and 6 bases from J; bases unmatched to any gene: 2. The CDR3 runs 12 residues. CDR3 in amino acids: CASSYTGDGYTF. CDR3 bases: TGTGCCAGCAGTTATACAGGGGATGGCTACACCTTC.

This clonotype was seen repeatedly, ten times or more. CDR3 amino acids: CASSQDTSRSYNEQFF. In DNA, the CDR3 is TGCGCCAGCAGCCAAGATACGAGTAGATCCTACAATGAGCAGTTCTTC. The chain uses TRBV4-1 and TRBJ2-1; D unresolved. The CDR3 consists of 16 residues. The germline CDR1 and CDR2 sequences are MGHRA and YSYEKL. V lost 0 bases, J lost 1 base, and 10 bases lay in between.

This chain joins TRBV7-3 and TRBJ1-1, with D possibly TRBD1 on 5 matching bases. In germline, CDR1 is SGHTA, CDR2 FQGTGA. V was cut by 5 bases and J by 1 base, with 14 bases left in between. This CDR3 comprises 15 residues. CDR3 sequence (DNA): TGTGCCAGCAGCCCAAACGGGGGGACGAACACTGAAGCTTTCTTT. As protein: CASSPNGGTNTEAFF.